The source of this T cell receptor (beta chain) is a study of vaccination and CD4 T cells after COVID-19 (dated by TCRdb to 2021 to 2024). Study-wide context: Convalescent patients had a positive SARS-CoV-2 result on nasal swab PCR, and of these patients, some 10 had mild disease and one had severe disease. In the convalescent cohort there were six males and four females, among whom were two Hispanic individuals, seven Caucasians, two Asians and one multiracial person. Participants received two doses of either the Pfizer-BioNTech BNT162b2 vaccine (n=8) or the Moderna mRNA-1273 vaccine (n=2). Post-COVID blood samples were collected from convalescent patients a median of approximately 100 days after diagnosis, with a range of roughly 35 to 161 days. The time from the second vaccine dose to post-vaccine blood sampling had a median of around 72 days and ranged from about 14 to 241 days. Culture stimuli were overlapping spike peptide pools from SARS-CoV-2 and from the common cold coronaviruses HCoV-NL63, HCoV-OC43 and HCoV-229E. As controls, cultures received a CEFX viral epitope pool (the positive control), an HIV-1 Nef peptide pool (the negative control), or no peptide at all. The spike-specific CD4+ TCR repertoire was compared before and after mRNA vaccination in 10 COVID-19 convalescent patients and several infection-naive healthy vaccine recipients. Paper-wide results and their limitations: Among convalescent patients, a median roughly 90% of the SARS-CoV-2-reactive clones seen after vaccination appeared only after vaccination, which suggests priming specific to the vaccine. In convalescent patients, nearly all vaccine-specific clones (304 of 307) were found to be mono-reactive for SARS-CoV-2 spike rather than cross-reactive with common cold coronaviruses. The median count of SARS-CoV-2-reactive clonotypes went up from around 21 after infection to 35 to 40 after vaccination, although the change was not significant. The study included relatively few convalescent patients and did not analyze early timepoints after natural infection.

Comment on this clonotype: The clone's antigen remains unknown. Base quality data are lacking; no much larger clone is found one base away.

The CDR3 measures 17 amino acids from cysteine to phenylalanine. Just the 51-base CDR3 DNA is kept, in frame starting at base 1. Trimming removed 6 bases from V and 0 bases from J; the gene matches leave 10 bases unexplained. This specimen's treatment or condition label, interpreted: approximately nine-day PBMC culture with coronavirus spike peptide pools or control peptides (ViraFEST assay). To expand antigen-specific T cells with peptide pools and then pick out the expanded clonotypes through TCR sequencing, the study relied on the ViraFEST assay. Positive SARS-CoV-2 PCR tests in the convalescent patients dated from March to December 2020, before Alpha, Beta and Delta variants emerged in the United States. PBMCs were cultured at around 2 million per well in IMDM supplemented with around 5% human AB serum and about 9.6 IU/ml IL-2, with approximately 9.5 ug/ml peptide pools added. On days 3 and 7, half of the culture medium was replaced with fresh IL-2-containing medium. Once the cells had been in culture for less than 11 days, the EasySep CD4+ T cell isolation kit was used to isolate CD4+ T cells by negative selection. PBMCs were separated from whole blood using Ficoll-Paque Plus gradient centrifugation and then either used fresh or cryopreserved at -140C. In general, triplicate wells were set up for every culture condition.

Libraries were built with PCR. TCR sequencing of DNA from cultured CD4+ T cells used the Oncomine TCR Beta short-read assay at the Johns Hopkins FTIC core. The QIAamp micro DNA kit was used to extract genomic DNA from the cultured CD4+ T cells. Oncomine TCR Beta libraries from cultured CD4+ T cells were pooled using unique dual indexes and sequenced on an Illumina iSeq 100. As for the authors' bioinformatics: Non-productive sequences were removed, and CDR3s that did not start with C, did not end with F or W, or were shorter than 7 amino acids were discarded. The MANAFEST web application identified antigen-specific clonotypes by comparing peptide-stimulated wells against reference wells and other culture wells. Positive clones required FDR below 0.05, an odds ratio above 5, and productive frequency above 0.1% in at least two of three replicate wells. Cross-reactive clonotypes were defined as significantly expanded in both SARS-CoV-2 spike wells and at least one common cold coronavirus spike condition. Using R version 3.6.1, CDR3 homology was evaluated through Levenshtein distances (stringdist) along with unrooted phylogenetic trees (ape). TCRdb reworked the public reads: Q25 trimming with fastp, MiXCR clone assembly, productive beta chains retained. Rows matching on CDR3 protein sequence are summarized as one entry with the most common DNA and genes. The V and J calls, along with clone size, are taken from TCRdb and not from the paper's own processing. The sample table contains about 23,000 distinct CDR3 sequences; only one count was recorded for under 65% of them. The top ten hold 2.8% of the sample.

The rearrangement joined TRBV12-3 or TRBV12-4 to TRBJ1-1, and TRBD1 matches 10 of the central bases. The material sequenced was CD4+ T cells from blood, cultured in vitro. This clonotype originated in a human donor who had recovered from COVID-19. The sequenced DNA is TGTGCCAGCAGCCCTAGACAGGGGGCGGGCATGAACACTGAAGCTTTCTTT. This sequence encodes CASSPRQGAGMNTEAFF.